Listed here are 25 T cell receptor beta chains from one sample, sequenced in a study of blood T cell repertoires in COVID-19. Libraries were prepared by immunoSEQ multiplex PCR; TCRdb keeps only in-frame clonotypes and omits some of them. This table holds 25,000 to 35,000 clones, about 90% found once. Specimen: peripheral blood. The receptor set was obtained from a human donor in a cohort sampled during active COVID-19.

V usage is TRBV3-1 (or the pseudogene TRBV3-2) and J usage is TRBJ1-5; D is ambiguous. Trimming stripped 2 bases from V and 6 bases from J, with 8 bases between. This CDR3 has 13 amino acids. CDR1 is LGHDT and CDR2 is YNNKEL in the germline V gene (reference sequence). The CDR3 nucleotides are TGTGCCAGCAGCCAATGGGCAGGTCAGCCCCAGCATTTT. Residues: CASSQWAGQPQHF.

The count of this clone is one. This chain connects TRBV16 to TRBJ1-2; the match to TRBD1 covers 7 bases. This CDR3 is built from 13 residues. Germline-derived CDR1 and CDR2 are KGHSY and FQNENV. The V segment lost 4 bases and the J segment 2 bases; nucleotides outside the gene matches: 1. The CDR3 sequence is CASSPRGNYGYTF. CDR3 bases: TGTGCCAGCAGCCCCAGGGGGAACTATGGCTACACCTTC.

The rearrangement joins TRBV25-1 to TRBJ1-3, with D unresolved. V dropped 3 bases and J dropped 0 bases, with 9 bases sitting between them. This CDR3 is 15 amino acids long. Germline CDR1 and CDR2: MGHDK and SYGVNS. Here the CDR3 reads CASSERLHSGNTIYF. CDR3 DNA sequence: TGTGCCAGCAGTGAGCGACTGCACTCTGGAAACACCATATATTTT.

This clone was found a few times. The V and J genes are TRBV3-1 (or the pseudogene TRBV3-2) and TRBJ2-3, with D tentatively TRBD1 (6 bases). From germline, CDR1 is LGHDT and CDR2 YNNKEL (reference sequence). The CDR3 is made up of 16 amino acids. V was pared by 1 base and J by 4 bases, with 15 bases between. CDR3 nucleotide sequence: TGTGCCAGCAGCCAAGGTGTGGGACAAGGAGCAGATACGCAGTATTTT. Protein sequence: CASSQGVGQGADTQYF.

The chain carries TRBV3-1 (or the pseudogene TRBV3-2) and TRBJ2-7; 12 bases are shared with TRBD2. V gave up 7 bases and J gave up 5 bases; unmatched junction bases: 12. CDR3 length equals 16 residues. CDR1 LGHDT and CDR2 YNNKEL come from the germline V gene (reference sequence). The CDR3 protein is CASTHRASGGADEQYF. CDR3 sequence (DNA): TGTGCCAGCACCCACCGTGCTAGCGGGGGGGCGGACGAGCAGTACTTC.

The rearrangement joins TRBV11-2 to TRBJ1-2, with TRBD1 matching over 10 bases. This CDR3 is built from 16 residues. The trim removed 4 bases at V and 4 bases at J, leaving 9 bases unmatched. Germline loops: CDR1 SGHAT, CDR2 FQNNGV. CDR3 sequence (DNA): TGTGCCAGCAGCTCCAGGAGGGGACAGGGGAGCTATGGCTACACCTTC. Residues: CASSSRRGQGSYGYTF.

The chain uses TRBV12-3 or TRBV12-4 and TRBJ1-1; perhaps TRBD1 as D (6 bases). CDR3 length equals 12 residues. The ends were cut back, 2 bases at V and 6 bases at J, with 7 bases in the middle. The CDR3 coding sequence is TGTGCCAGCAGTTTAAGGACAGCTGAAGCTTTCTTT. Translation gives CASSLRTAEAFF.

The chain links TRBV5-1 to TRBJ2-2, with 9 bases fitting TRBD1. The CDR3 length is 15 residues. Trimming cost V 4 bases and J 7 bases; bases outside gene matches: 8. Germline-derived CDR1 and CDR2 are SGHRS and YFSETQ. The CDR3 DNA is TGCGCCAGCAGCCAGAAACAGGGGGCGGTCGGGGAGCTGTTTTTT. This gives the protein CASSQKQGAVGELFF.

The rearrangement uses TRBV7-9 and TRBJ2-1; 9 bases match TRBD2. The germline CDR1 and CDR2 sequences are SEHNR and FQNEAQ (reference sequence). The CDR3 runs to 15 residues. V lost 5 bases, J lost 3 bases, and 5 bases stayed unmatched. Written as DNA, the CDR3 is TGTGCCAGCAGCCCGAGCGGGGGGCTCTACAATGAGCAGTTCTTC. This gives the protein CASSPSGGLYNEQFF.

The genes are TRBV7-2 and TRBJ2-5; a possible D gene is TRBD1 (7 bases). The CDR3 is 16 amino acids. The germline V gene has CDR1 SGHTA and CDR2 FQGNSA. V gave up 5 bases and J gave up 4 bases, with 20 bases separating them. The CDR3 protein is CASSASLGQGGETQYF. The CDR3 nucleotides read TGTGCCAGCAGCGCCTCCTTGGGGCAGGGGGGAGAGACCCAGTACTTC.

This chain uses TRBV7-2 with TRBJ1-2; no definite D call. Germline CDR1 reads SGHTA; CDR2 reads FQGNSA. Trimming pared 1 base from V and 2 bases from J, leaving 8 bases between. The CDR3 extends over 14 amino acids. CDR3 bases: TGTGCCAGCAGCTTAGAAGCGATAAACTATGGCTACACCTTC. Translation: CASSLEAINYGYTF.

The J gene is TRBJ2-3, the V gene TRBV6-1; 8 bases match TRBD1. Trimming at V came to 3 bases and at J to 2 bases, leaving 7 bases not matched to a gene. The CDR3 is 16 amino acids. Germline V gene sequence: CDR1 MNHNS, CDR2 SASEGT. This CDR3 reads CASSEGTGASTDTQYF. CDR3 bases: TGTGCCAGCAGTGAGGGGACAGGAGCCTCCACAGATACGCAGTATTTT.

The CDR3 sequence is CASSQVSPTGELFF. The CDR3, as DNA: TGTGCCAGCAGCCAAGTCTCCCCCACCGGGGAGCTGTTTTTT. The chain has TRBV4-2 and TRBJ2-2; no firm D call. Trimming stripped 1 base from V and 4 bases from J, with 7 bases between. Germline-derived CDR1 and CDR2 are LGHNA and YNFKEQ. There are 14 residues in the CDR3.

The rearrangement uses TRBV4-1 and TRBJ1-4; TRBD1 aligns across 7 bases. CDR3 length equals 16 residues. Per the germline V gene, CDR1 is MGHRA and CDR2 is YSYEKL. V shed 0 bases and J 8 bases; nucleotides not matched to a gene: 9. CDR3 sequence: CASSQEARGFGEKLFF. CDR3 sequence (DNA): TGCGCCAGCAGCCAAGAAGCCAGGGGGTTTGGGGAAAAACTGTTTTTT.

The chain recombines TRBV27 with TRBJ2-6, with TRBD2 matching 7 bases. This CDR3 spans 19 amino acids. CDR1 and CDR2 from the germline V gene are MNHEY and SMNVEV (reference sequence). After removal of 5 bases from V and 0 bases from J, the junction contained 13 bases not matched to a gene. The CDR3 coding sequence is TGTGCCAGCAGTCCCCAGTCGGGAGGCGTCAGCTCTGGGGCCAACGTCCTGACTTTC. Translated, it gives CASSPQSGGVSSGANVLTF. Supplemented by reference TRBV27 and TRBJ2-6, the full variable domain reads EAQVTQNPRYLITVTGKKLTVTCSQNMNHEYMSWYRQDPGLGLRQIYYSMNVEVTDKGDVPEGYKVSRKEKRNFPLILESPSPNQTSLYFCASSPQSGGVSSGANVLTFGAGSRLTVL.

The J gene is TRBJ1-5, the V gene TRBV30; no definite D call. V was shortened by 0 bases and J by 4 bases, with 10 bases between the two germline ends. The CDR3 runs to 14 residues. Germline CDR1 reads GTSNPN; CDR2 reads SVGIG (reference sequence). The CDR3 DNA follows: TGTGCCTGGAGTGTATACGGGGTTAATCAGCCCCAGCATTTT. Translating it yields CAWSVYGVNQPQHF.

V is TRBV5-6 and J is TRBJ2-5; TRBD2 might be the D (5 bases). The germline V gene encodes CDR1 SGHDT and CDR2 YYEEEE. Trimming removed 0 bases at V and 5 bases at J, with 11 bases between. The CDR3 has 14 amino acids. The CDR3 protein is CASSLVGWEETQYF. The CDR3 DNA reads TGTGCCAGCAGCTTGGTTGGTTGGGAGGAGACCCAGTACTTC. Drawing the rest from reference TRBV5-6 and TRBJ2-5, the complete variable domain is DAGVTQSPTHLIKTRGQQVTLRCSPKSGHDTVSWYQQALGQGPQFIFQYYEEEERQRGNFPDRFSGHQFPNYSSELNVNALLLGDSALYLCASSLVGWEETQYFGPGTRLLVL.

The chain has TRBV5-4 and TRBJ2-3; D is uncertain. In germline, CDR1 is SGHNT, CDR2 YYREEE (reference sequence). V lost 1 base to trimming and J lost 0 bases, with 6 bases between them. This CDR3 is 14 amino acids long. CDR3 loop: CASSLTASTDTQYF. Written as DNA, the CDR3 is TGTGCCAGCAGCTTGACAGCTAGCACAGATACGCAGTATTTT. Supplemented by reference TRBV5-4 and TRBJ2-3, the full variable domain reads ETGVTQSPTHLIKTRGQQVTLRCSSQSGHNTVSWYQQALGQGPQFIFQYYREEENGRGNFPPRFSGLQFPNYSSELNVNALELDDSALYLCASSLTASTDTQYFGPGTRLTVL.

J is TRBJ2-7 and V is TRBV3-1 (or the pseudogene TRBV3-2); maybe TRBD2 (6 bases). The V gene lost 2 bases and the J gene lost 6 bases, with 11 bases spanning the gap. The CDR3 is 13 residues long. CDR1 and CDR2 from the germline V gene are LGHDT and YNNKEL (reference sequence). The CDR3, as DNA: TGTGCCAGCAGCCAAACACGGGGGTCCGAGCAGTACTTC. This sequence encodes CASSQTRGSEQYF.

The chain couples TRBV19 to TRBJ2-3; 12 positions match TRBD1. The germline gives CDR1 LNHDA, CDR2 SQIVND (reference sequence). The V segment lost 4 bases and the J segment 5 bases; nucleotides outside the gene matches: 4. CDR3 length equals 15 residues. CDR3 coding DNA: TGTGCCAGTAGTAGGGACAGGGGGCCGGGAGATACGCAGTATTTT. It yields the protein CASSRDRGPGDTQYF. The whole variable domain, filled in from reference TRBV19 and TRBJ2-3, reads DGGITQSPKYLFRKEGQNVTLSCEQNLNHDAMYWYRQDPGQGLRLIYYSQIVNDFQKGDIAEGYSVSREKKESFPLTVTSAQKNPTAFYLCASSRDRGPGDTQYFGPGTRLTVL.

This chain connects TRBV5-1 to TRBJ2-1; 11 positions agree with TRBD1. Per the germline V gene, CDR1 is SGHRS and CDR2 is YFSETQ. The J segment lost 2 bases and the V segment lost 4 bases, leaving 2 bases of the junction unmatched. The CDR3 runs to 15 residues. CDR3 residues: CASSGGQGAYNEQFF. DNA for the CDR3: TGCGCCAGCAGCGGGGGACAGGGGGCCTACAATGAGCAGTTCTTC.

This sequence joins TRBV7-8 and TRBJ2-3, with TRBD2 matching over 10 bases. The germline CDR1 and CDR2 sequences are SGHVS and FQNEAQ. The CDR3 length is 15 residues. J lost 7 bases, V lost 7 bases, and 11 bases had no gene match. The CDR3 region has the DNA TGTGCCAGCACCAGTCAGTTTAGCGGGGGGCATACGCAGTATTTT. Its protein is CASTSQFSGGHTQYF.

The V call is TRBV2, the J call TRBJ1-2, with 7 bases that match TRBD1. J gave up 7 bases and V 3 bases, and 5 bases lay outside the gene matches. CDR3 size: 13 residues. Per germline, CDR1 SNHLY and CDR2 FYNNEI. The DNA of the CDR3 is TGTGCCAGCAGTGATCGACAGGGTTTTGGCTACACCTTC. Its protein is CASSDRQGFGYTF.

The gene calls are TRBV19 and TRBJ2-5, with TRBD2 identical over 8 bases. V was clipped by 6 bases and J by 1 base; unmatched bases: 4. In germline, CDR1 is LNHDA, CDR2 SQIVND (reference sequence). The length of the CDR3 is 14 residues. The CDR3 DNA sequence: TGTGCCAGTAGCCCTCGGGGGGGCCAAGAGACCCAGTACTTC. Encoded protein: CASSPRGGQETQYF.

This clone occurred a few times. This chain uses TRBV9 with TRBJ2-6, with 9 bases that match TRBD1. This CDR3 comprises 17 residues. V lost 4 bases, J lost 0 bases, and 5 bases stayed unmatched. Germline V gene lookup returns CDR1 SGDLS and CDR2 YYNGEE. CDR3 in DNA: TGTGCCAGCAGCCCCTGGGGACAGGGCTCTGGGGCCAACGTCCTGACTTTC. Translation: CASSPWGQGSGANVLTF.